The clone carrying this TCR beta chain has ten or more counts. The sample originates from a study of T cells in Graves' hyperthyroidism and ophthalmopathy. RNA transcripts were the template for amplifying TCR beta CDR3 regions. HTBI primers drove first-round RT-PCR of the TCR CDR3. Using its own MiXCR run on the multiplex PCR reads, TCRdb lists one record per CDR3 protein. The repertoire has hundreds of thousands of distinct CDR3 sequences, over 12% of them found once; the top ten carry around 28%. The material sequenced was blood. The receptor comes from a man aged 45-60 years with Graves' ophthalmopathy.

The CDR3: CSAGLAADTQYF. CDR3 in DNA: TGCAGCGCGGGACTAGCAGCAGATACGCAGTATTTT. The chain joins TRBV29-1 to TRBJ2-3; 9 bases align to TRBD2. This CDR3 region has 12 residues. The germline gives CDR1 SQVTM, CDR2 ANQGSEA. V was clipped by 7 bases and J by 4 bases; unmatched bases: 3.